Given below is one T cell receptor beta chain in context. Its antigen remains unidentified. This sample is drawn from a study of OX40 agonist ivuxolimab in advanced cancers. Study as a whole: Every patient in dose escalation had hepatocellular carcinoma, melanoma, renal cell or head and neck cancer. Partial response was recorded in three patients: one hepatocellular carcinoma and two cutaneous melanoma cases.

Study-level findings and limits: Still undetermined is the antigen specificity of the expanded peripheral T cells.

The CDR3 sequence is 11 residues long. Germline loops: CDR1 SQVTM, CDR2 ANQGSEA. Germline trimming cut 6 bases from V and 9 bases from J; bases unmatched to any gene: 7. Only in-frame clones appear in the TCRdb table, and some are missing; sequencing was by immunoSEQ multiplex PCR. Of some 20,000 clones in the sample, roughly 72% are singletons; the top ten hold 20% to 25%. The clonotype comes from an adult with an advanced solid tumor such as melanoma, head and neck, liver or kidney cancer. The chain couples TRBV29-1 to TRBJ2-7; TRBD1 aligns across 8 bases. Specimen: CD4+ or CD8+ T cells sorted from blood, collected in a trial of the OX40 agonist ivuxolimab. CDR3 loop: CSVRTGHGQYF. As DNA, the CDR3 is TGCAGCGTCCGGACAGGGCATGGGCAGTACTTC.